This passage covers 9 T cell receptor beta chains from one sample sequenced in a study of CD8 T cells in ankylosing spondylitis. TCRdb processed the 5' RACE reads anew with MiXCR; each CDR3 protein has one entry. The table lists 350,000 to 450,000 distinct CDR3 sequences, 20% to 25% of them singletons, with about an eighth in the top ten. The sample comprised blood, either unsorted or a sorted T cell fraction (not recorded which). These receptors were collected from a male donor with ankylosing spondylitis or in good health (not recorded which).

The DNA of the CDR3 is TGCGCCAGCAGCCAAGATCGTAGGGTTGGGTATGGCTACACCTTC. Its protein product is CASSQDRRVGYGYTF. The chain links TRBV4-1 to TRBJ1-2; D is uncertain. The CDR3 runs to 15 residues. V was pared by 0 bases and J by 5 bases, with 13 bases between. CDR1 MGHRA and CDR2 YSYEKL come from the germline V gene.

The V gene is TRBV20-1, the J gene TRBJ2-3; tentative D call: TRBD1 (5 bases). Germline CDR1 is DFQATT and CDR2 is SNEGSKA (reference sequence). Trimming left V 0 bases short and J 2 bases short, with 15 bases between. This CDR3 spans 16 amino acids. The CDR3 here is CSARDTQARLTDTQYF. The CDR3, as DNA: TGCAGTGCTAGAGATACACAGGCAAGACTCACAGATACGCAGTATTTT.

This clonotype showed up just a few times. The J gene is TRBJ2-1, the V gene TRBV12-5; the D call may be TRBD1 or TRBD2 (6 bases each). CDR1 is LGHNT and CDR2 is FRNRAP in the germline V gene. Between the trimmed V and J ends, which lost 0 bases and 6 bases, there was a span of 18 bases. This CDR3 contains 17 residues. As DNA, the CDR3 is TGTGCTAGTGGTTTGGTATTTGAGGGGGGCCCGGCCAATGAGCAGTTCTTC. Translation gives CASGLVFEGGPANEQFF.

The rearrangement uses TRBV30 and TRBJ2-3; no clear D gene. This CDR3 spans 11 amino acids. CDR1 GTSNPN and CDR2 SVGIG come from the germline V gene (reference sequence). The ends were cut back, 5 bases at V and 5 bases at J, with 8 bases in the middle. CDR3 bases: TGTGCCTGGGAAACCTTAGATACGCAGTATTTT. It is translated as CAWETLDTQYF.

This chain joins TRBV10-3 and TRBJ1-2, with 8 bases that match TRBD1. CDR1 ENHRY and CDR2 SYGVKD come from the germline V gene. The CDR3 has 13 amino acids. The V and J ends lost 6 bases and 6 bases, in that order; junction bases with no gene match: 6. The chain's CDR3 is CAIRGQGANGYTF. The CDR3 nucleotides read TGTGCCATCAGGGGCCAGGGGGCGAATGGCTACACCTTC.

This clonotype was seen many times. V gene TRBV27 combines with J gene TRBJ2-1; possible D gene TRBD2, 6 bases. CDR1 is MNHEY and CDR2 is SMNVEV in the germline V gene (reference sequence). This CDR3 contains 15 residues. V gave up 7 bases and J gave up 0 bases, with 13 bases separating them. The CDR3: CASTTDGSSYNEQFF. CDR3 DNA: TGTGCCAGCACCACGGACGGGAGCTCCTACAATGAGCAGTTCTTC.

This clonotype has only a few counts. The chain links TRBV9 to TRBJ1-6; no firm D call. Germline values: CDR1 SGDLS, CDR2 YYNGEE. V was trimmed by 3 bases and J by 11 bases, leaving 12 bases between them. The CDR3 is made up of 13 amino acids. The CDR3 DNA reads as TGTGCCAGCAGCGCCTCGAGAGGAGCACCCCTCCACTTT. Residues: CASSASRGAPLHF.

There are a few counts of this clonotype. The genes are TRBV29-1 and TRBJ2-6, with D perhaps matching TRBD2 (6 bases). CDR3 length: 15 residues. V lost 3 bases and J lost 0, with 9 bases in between. In germline, CDR1 is SQVTM, CDR2 ANQGSEA. In nucleotides, the CDR3 is TGCAGCGTTGACTCGCGGGACTCTGGGGCCAACGTCCTGACTTTC. Residues: CSVDSRDSGANVLTF.

J is TRBJ2-3 and V is TRBV10-3; 11 bases are a match to TRBD2. This CDR3 contains 18 residues. The ends lost 5 bases at V and 7 bases at J; junction bases unmatched: 17. Germline V lookup: CDR1 ENHRY, CDR2 SYGVKD. DNA for the CDR3: TGTGCCATCAGTAGCCTAGGGGGGTTGCTAGCGGGGGGTAATACGCAGTATTTT. Translating gives CAISSLGGLLAGGNTQYF.